These T cell receptor beta chains were read from a single sample in a study of T cell responses to AZD1222 COVID-19 vaccine. Sequencing was performed with immunoSEQ multiplex PCR; in TCRdb, only in-frame clones are kept and a portion is missing. The sample carries under 95,000 clones, about 86% recorded once. The sample was peripheral blood, taken on day 0 of AZD1222 vaccination. These TCRs come from an adult in good health. Both conserved end residues are part of each CDR3. The D gene is left open where the match is weak. Clone size is not always given. Where it is, it says once, few, many or a class for expanded clones.

V gene: TRBV24-1
J gene: TRBJ1-5
clone size: .
D gene: .
CDR3 protein: CATSDLYRGTSNQPQHF
CDR3 DNA: TGTGCCACCAGTGATTTGTACAGAGGAACTAGCAATCAGCCCCAGCATTTT

V gene: TRBV7-2
J gene: TRBJ2-7
clone size: .
D gene: .
CDR3 protein: CASSLNPEALRQYF
CDR3 DNA: TGTGCCAGCAGCTTAAACCCAGAAGCCCTCCGGCAGTACTTC

V gene: TRBV5-6
J gene: TRBJ2-5
clone size: .
D gene: TRBD2
CDR3 protein: CASSLGVRREVQETQYF
CDR3 DNA: TGTGCCAGCAGCTTGGGGGTTAGGCGGGAGGTACAAGAGACCCAGTACTTC

V gene: TRBV29-1
J gene: TRBJ1-1
clone size: .
D gene: .
CDR3 protein: CSVSGANTEAFF
CDR3 DNA: TGCAGCGTTTCAGGAGCAAACACTGAAGCTTTCTTT

V gene: TRBV28
J gene: TRBJ1-6
clone size: .
D gene: .
CDR3 protein: CASSLPGLLGEHNSPLHF
CDR3 DNA: TGTGCCAGCAGTTTACCGGGACTCCTCGGGGAGCATAATTCACCCCTCCACTTT

V gene: TRBV3-1/TRBV3-2
J gene: TRBJ2-3
clone size: .
D gene: .
CDR3 protein: CASSQSIADTQYF
CDR3 DNA: TGTGCCAGCAGCCAGTCTATAGCGGATACGCAGTATTTT

V gene: TRBV7-9
J gene: TRBJ1-2
clone size: .
D gene: TRBD1
CDR3 protein: CASSFGQGGDGYTF
CDR3 DNA: TGTGCCAGCAGCTTCGGACAGGGGGGAGATGGCTACACCTTC

V gene: TRBV6-6
J gene: TRBJ1-5
clone size: .
D gene: TRBD1
CDR3 protein: CASSYLTGWDQPQHF
CDR3 DNA: TGTGCCAGCAGTTACCTGACAGGGTGGGATCAGCCCCAGCATTTT

V gene: TRBV6-5
J gene: TRBJ2-2
clone size: .
D gene: .
CDR3 protein: CASGGGPMNTGELFF
CDR3 DNA: TGTGCCAGCGGGGGCGGGCCGATGAACACCGGGGAGCTGTTTTTT

V gene: TRBV7-2
J gene: TRBJ2-5
clone size: .
D gene: TRBD2
CDR3 protein: CASSLVASGSGDQETQYF
CDR3 DNA: TGTGCCAGCAGCTTAGTAGCTAGCGGGAGTGGTGACCAAGAGACCCAGTACTTC

V gene: TRBV5-1
J gene: TRBJ2-5
clone size: .
D gene: .
CDR3 protein: CASSRRAERRETQYF
CDR3 DNA: TGCGCCAGCAGCCGCCGGGCAGAGCGGAGGGAGACCCAGTACTTC

V gene: TRBV7-2
J gene: TRBJ1-5
clone size: .
D gene: .
CDR3 protein: CASSLEPFGQPQHF
CDR3 DNA: TGTGCCAGCAGCTTAGAGCCCTTCGGTCAGCCCCAGCATTTT

V gene: TRBV2
J gene: TRBJ2-7
clone size: .
D gene: TRBD2
CDR3 protein: CASSGLAEHILDF
CDR3 DNA: TGTGCCAGCAGTGGTCTAGCGGAACACATCTTAGACTTC

V gene: TRBV9
J gene: TRBJ2-7
clone size: .
D gene: .
CDR3 protein: CASSVEGGISYEQYF
CDR3 DNA: TGTGCCAGCAGCGTAGAAGGGGGGATCTCCTACGAGCAGTACTTC

V gene: TRBV21-1
J gene: TRBJ2-2
clone size: .
D gene: .
CDR3 protein: CASSLGEGARRITGELFF
CDR3 DNA: TGTGCCAGCAGCCTCGGGGAGGGGGCGAGAAGGATAACCGGGGAGCTGTTTTTT

V gene: TRBV6-5
J gene: TRBJ2-3
clone size: .
D gene: .
CDR3 protein: CASRASPSTDTQYF
CDR3 DNA: TGTGCCAGCAGGGCTAGTCCTAGCACAGATACGCAGTATTTT

V gene: TRBV11-2
J gene: TRBJ1-4
clone size: .
D gene: TRBD1
CDR3 protein: CASSLGQGSEKLFF
CDR3 DNA: TGTGCCAGCAGCTTGGGACAGGGGAGTGAAAAACTGTTTTTT

V gene: TRBV7-8
J gene: TRBJ2-7
clone size: once
D gene: TRBD1
CDR3 protein: CASSSRGQGDNEQYF
CDR3 DNA: TGTGCCAGCAGCTCTAGGGGACAGGGTGATAACGAGCAGTACTTC

V gene: TRBV28
J gene: TRBJ1-2
clone size: .
D gene: .
CDR3 protein: CASSLHPDSLGPF
CDR3 DNA: TGTGCCAGCAGTTTACATCCCGACAGCCTTGGACCCTTC

V gene: TRBV5-1
J gene: TRBJ1-1
clone size: .
D gene: TRBD1
CDR3 protein: CASSKVLTGATEAFF
CDR3 DNA: TGCGCCAGCAGCAAAGTACTGACAGGGGCTACTGAAGCTTTCTTT